This T cell receptor (beta chain) was obtained from a study of beta chain features in type 1 diabetes. Study results and limitations: Shorter TCRB CDR3s, moderately but significantly so, marked every one of the four CD4+ subsets in Type 1 diabetes patients.

On this clone itself: Its antigen is not known.

The CDR3 runs 16 residues. Germline V gene sequence: CDR1 ENHRY, CDR2 SYGVKD. Unmatched junction bases numbered 9, after V lost 3 bases and J lost 5 bases. The authors reverse transcribed all of the isolated RNA, so sequencing captured expressed TCRB transcripts. Measured with immunoSEQ multiplex PCR; TCRdb has only the in-frame clones, and not every one. The sample lists about 700,000 clones, around 15% occurring once. Sequencing input: naive CD4+ T cells from blood. The chain uses TRBV10-3 and TRBJ2-5; 10 bases map to TRBD1. This TCR was sampled from a man younger than 30 with type 1 diabetes. The CDR3 region is CAISDPKDRGLETQYF. The CDR3 DNA is TGTGCCATCAGTGACCCCAAGGACAGGGGGTTGGAGACCCAGTACTTC.